One and the same sample provided the 21 T cell receptor beta chains below, sequenced in a study of CD8+ T cells in alopecia areata. Once RNA had been extracted, it was reverse transcribed into cDNA to act as the sequencing template. Produced via immunoSEQ multiplex PCR; TCRdb's table is partial and in-frame only. In the table there are 150,000 or so clones, 50% to 60% of which are singletons. Sequenced: CD4+ T cells sorted from blood. These receptors were collected from a human donor in good health.

The CDR3 DNA follows: TGTGCCAGCAGCGATGGGTATCAGCCCCAGCATTTT. Protein sequence: CASSDGYQPQHF. The rearrangement uses TRBV7-2 and TRBJ1-5; no clear D. The CDR3 consists of 12 residues. Germline values: CDR1 SGHTA, CDR2 FQGNSA. Trimming cost V 5 bases and J 5 bases, with 7 bases left between them.

The rearrangement uses TRBV18 and TRBJ1-2; possibly TRBD1 for D (5 bases). CDR1 and CDR2 from the germline V gene are KGHSH and LQKENI. V shed 3 bases and J shed 0 bases, with 11 bases lying between them. The CDR3 length is 15 residues. The CDR3: CASSPGRQTNYGYTF. The CDR3 coding sequence is TGTGCCAGCTCACCGGGGCGCCAGACTAACTATGGCTACACCTTC. Together with reference TRBV18 and TRBJ1-2, the CDR3 gives the full variable domain: NAGVMQNPRHLVRRRGQEARLRCSPMKGHSHVYWYRQLPEEGLKFMVYLQKENIIDESGMPKERFSAEFPKEGPSILRIQQVVRGDSAAYFCASSPGRQTNYGYTFGSGTRLTVV.

In its sample, this clone was seen a few times. The rearrangement joins TRBV29-1 to TRBJ2-1; D is possibly TRBD2 (6 bases). In germline, CDR1 is SQVTM, CDR2 ANQGSEA. The CDR3 spans 14 residues. Trimming took 6 bases from V and 0 from J, leaving 12 bases between them. The CDR3 protein is CSVRVGSSYNEQFF. The CDR3 nucleotides read TGCAGCGTGAGGGTCGGGAGCTCCTACAATGAGCAGTTCTTC.

This clone was observed many times. This sequence joins TRBV19 and TRBJ1-5; D unresolved. This CDR3 is 15 amino acids long. From germline, CDR1 is LNHDA and CDR2 SQIVND (reference sequence). V was clipped by 4 bases and J by 1 base, with 11 bases between them. CDR3 loop: CASSNVDGSNQPQHF. The CDR3 nucleotides are TGTGCCAGTAGTAACGTCGACGGGAGCAATCAGCCCCAGCATTTT.

This clone was seen at least ten times. This chain links TRBV4-1 with TRBJ2-1; TRBD2 agrees at 8 bases. This CDR3 has 14 residues. V dropped 1 base and J dropped 15; count of bases not matched to a gene: 11. The germline V gene encodes CDR1 MGHRA and CDR2 YSYEKL. CDR3 sequence (DNA): TGCGCCAGCAGCCAAGCGCCGGGGGGGGAACGGCGGTTCTTC. This sequence encodes CASSQAPGGERRFF.

The CDR3 DNA follows: TGTGCCAGCAGTCGACAGGACCGTTCCTACAATGAGCAGTTCTTC. This translates into CASSRQDRSYNEQFF. The chain recombines TRBV5-6 with TRBJ2-1; perhaps TRBD1 as D (6 bases). CDR1 is SGHDT and CDR2 is YYEEEE in the germline V gene. V was trimmed by 5 bases and J by 1 base, leaving 13 bases between them. This CDR3 comprises 15 residues.

This clone was seen more than once but under ten times. CDR3 nucleotide sequence: TGCAGCACCCAGGGGGCGCGGGAAACTGAAGCTTTCTTT. Amino acids: CSTQGARETEAFF. The chain couples TRBV29-1 to TRBJ1-1; 8 bases are shared with TRBD1. The CDR3 extends over 13 amino acids. Germline V gene lookup returns CDR1 SQVTM and CDR2 ANQGSEA. V lost 8 bases and J lost 5; bases outside the gene matches: 10.

This clone was found a few times. V and J are TRBV5-6 and TRBJ1-2; D is ambiguous. Germline loops: CDR1 SGHDT, CDR2 YYEEEE. V shed 2 bases and J shed 7 bases, with 15 bases lying between them. CDR3 size: 14 residues. CDR3 sequence: CASSLDWVSPGYTF. DNA of the CDR3: TGTGCCAGCAGCTTAGATTGGGTTTCGCCTGGCTACACCTTC.

Of note for this clone: A much more abundant neighbour one base away suggests this may be a read error. The chain joins TRBV11-2 to TRBJ2-6; D gene ambiguous. The germline V gene has CDR1 SGHAT and CDR2 FQNNGV. V was trimmed by 5 bases and J by 0 bases, leaving 5 bases between them. The CDR3 runs to 14 residues. The CDR3 loop reads CASSPLSGANVLTF. DNA of the CDR3: TGTGCCAGCAGCCCCCTCTCTGGGGCCAACGTCCTGACTTTC.

The chain uses TRBV4-1 and TRBJ2-7; TRBD1 agrees at 9 bases. Germline CDR1 MGHRA, CDR2 YSYEKL. Unmatched junction bases numbered 13, after V lost 5 bases and J lost 5 bases. The CDR3 is made up of 16 amino acids. CDR3 DNA sequence: TGCGCCAGCAGCAACCGCGAGTCGACAGGGGGGGACGAGCAGTACTTC. Amino acid sequence: CASSNRESTGGDEQYF.

This sequence joins TRBV4-2 and TRBJ1-5; tentatively, D is TRBD1 (5 bases). V was trimmed by 1 base and J by 7 bases, leaving 11 bases between them. The CDR3 runs 14 residues. Germline CDR1 reads LGHNA; CDR2 reads YNFKEQ. CDR3 DNA sequence: TGTGCCAGCAGCCAAGCCCGGGGGGAACAGCCCCAGCATTTT. Amino acid sequence: CASSQARGEQPQHF.

The chain uses TRBV6-5 and TRBJ2-5; 13 bases are a match to TRBD2. The CDR3 totals 16 residues. Trimming took 2 bases from V and 5 from J; bases not matched to a gene: 5. The V gene's germline CDR1 is MNHEY and CDR2 SVGAGI. This CDR3 reads CASSYIGLAGEETQYF. Written as DNA, the CDR3 is TGTGCCAGCAGTTACATAGGACTAGCGGGAGAGGAGACCCAGTACTTC.

The rearrangement joins TRBV30 to TRBJ2-7, with no clear D. This CDR3 comprises 12 residues. V lost 5 bases and J 4 bases, leaving 12 bases between the germline ends. Germline V CDR1 and CDR2: GTSNPN, SVGIG (reference sequence). This chain's CDR3 is CAWDIGAYEQYF. The CDR3 DNA sequence: TGTGCCTGGGATATCGGTGCGTACGAGCAGTACTTC.

This clone was counted a single time. This rearrangement joins TRBV11-1 to TRBJ2-1; tentatively, D is TRBD2 (6 bases). Looked up from germline, CDR1 is SGHAT and CDR2 is FQDESV (reference sequence). The CDR3 has 15 amino acids. V lost 7 bases, J lost 9 bases, and 22 bases lay in between. This CDR3 is CASTIWRGDSGEQFF. Here the CDR3 DNA reads TGTGCCAGCACGATCTGGCGGGGTGACTCCGGTGAGCAGTTCTTC.

Concerning this clone: Within the sample, other DNA sequences also encode this same CDR3. The chain links TRBV18 to TRBJ1-5; D is unclear. The CDR3 has 13 amino acids. V was shortened by 4 bases and J by 0 bases, with 4 bases between the two germline ends. Per germline, CDR1 KGHSH and CDR2 LQKENI. CDR3 protein: CASSLDSNQPQHF. CDR3 sequence (DNA): TGTGCCAGCTCACTTGATAGCAATCAGCCCCAGCATTTT.

This clone has just a few counts. The rearrangement links TRBV28 to TRBJ2-2, with 7 bases lining up with TRBD1. The CDR3 is made up of 19 amino acids. Germline assignment: CDR1 MDHEN and CDR2 SYDVKM. V was pared by 4 bases and J by 0 bases, with 14 bases of the junction left unmatched. The CDR3 is CASSYPPPGQQTNTGELFF. In DNA, the CDR3 is TGTGCCAGCAGTTATCCTCCTCCGGGACAGCAGACGAACACCGGGGAGCTGTTTTTT.

This clone has only a few counts. The J gene is TRBJ2-4, the V gene TRBV19, with D possibly matching TRBD2 (5 bases). Germline CDR1 is LNHDA and CDR2 is SQIVND (reference sequence). Trimming shortened V by 6 bases and J by 7 bases, and 19 bases separated the two germline ends. This CDR3 region has 15 residues. The chain's CDR3 is CASRLSGRGRNIQYF. CDR3 coding DNA: TGTGCCAGTAGGTTATCGGGGAGAGGCCGGAACATTCAGTACTTC.

The chain joins TRBV6-5 to TRBJ1-5; TRBD1 might be the D (5 bases). CDR1 and CDR2 (germline): MNHEY, SVGAGI. This CDR3 has 13 residues. Trimming removed 4 bases from V and 4 bases from J, with 8 bases in between. CDR3 nucleotide sequence: TGTGCCAGCAGTTGGGGCACAAATCAGCCCCAGCATTTT. Its protein product is CASSWGTNQPQHF.

The chain couples TRBV5-1 to TRBJ2-5; 9 positions match TRBD2. The CDR3 is made up of 16 amino acids. J lost 2 bases, V lost 1 base, and 6 bases had no gene match. Germline V lookup: CDR1 SGHRS, CDR2 YFSETQ. Here the CDR3 reads CASSLMTSGTQETQYF. The DNA of the CDR3 is TGCGCCAGCAGCTTGATGACTAGCGGAACACAAGAGACCCAGTACTTC. Full variable domain (rest looked up from reference TRBV5-1 and TRBJ2-5): KAGVTQTPRYLIKTRGQQVTLSCSPISGHRSVSWYQQTPGQGLQFLFEYFSETQRNKGNFPGRFSGRQFSNSRSEMNVSTLELGDSALYLCASSLMTSGTQETQYFGPGTRLLVL.

The rearrangement joins TRBV30 to TRBJ2-3; TRBD2 matches 7 bases. From germline, CDR1 is GTSNPN and CDR2 SVGIG (reference sequence). There are 14 residues in the CDR3. V lost 7 bases to trimming and J lost 0 bases; unmatched junction nucleotides: 7. This chain's CDR3 is CASGLYASTDTQYF. Written as DNA, the CDR3 is TGTGCCTCGGGACTATATGCTAGCACAGATACGCAGTATTTT.

This sequence joins TRBV29-1 and TRBJ1-2; the D gene is possibly TRBD1 (6 bases). Germline V gene data show CDR1 as SQVTM and CDR2 as ANQGSEA. The V and J ends lost 6 bases and 8 bases respectively, with 13 bases between them. This CDR3 is built from 11 residues. CDR3 protein: CSVVNRDGYTF. The CDR3 DNA follows: TGCAGCGTAGTTAACAGGGACGGCTACACCTTC.